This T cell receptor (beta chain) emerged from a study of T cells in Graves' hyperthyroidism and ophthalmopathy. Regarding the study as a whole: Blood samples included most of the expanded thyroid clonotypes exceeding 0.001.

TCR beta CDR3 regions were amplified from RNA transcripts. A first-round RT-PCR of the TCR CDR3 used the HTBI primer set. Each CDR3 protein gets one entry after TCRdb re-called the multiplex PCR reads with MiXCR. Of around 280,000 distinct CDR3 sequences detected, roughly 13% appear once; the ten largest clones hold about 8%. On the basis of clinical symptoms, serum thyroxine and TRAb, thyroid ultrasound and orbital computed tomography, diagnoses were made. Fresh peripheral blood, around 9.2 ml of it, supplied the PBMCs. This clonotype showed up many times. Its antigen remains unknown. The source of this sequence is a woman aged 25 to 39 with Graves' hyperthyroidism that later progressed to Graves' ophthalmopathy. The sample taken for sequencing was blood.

This CDR3 reads CASSQGAGSYNEQFF. CDR3 coding DNA: TGCGCCAGCAGCCAAGGAGCGGGCTCCTACAATGAGCAGTTCTTC. This chain joins TRBV4-3 and TRBJ2-1; a weak D match, TRBD2 (6 bases). The germline V and J ends were trimmed by 1 base and 0 bases, with 7 bases remaining between them. CDR1 is LGHNA and CDR2 is YSLEER in the germline V gene. This CDR3 contains 15 residues.